A selection of T cell receptor beta chains follows, all from one sample in a study of blood T cells in healthy people across ages. TCRdb used MiXCR to reprocess the 5' RACE reads, holding one entry per CDR3 protein. This table holds about 780,000 distinct CDR3 sequences, 35% to 50% found once. The sample consisted of blood. Receptor source: an older man in good health. Each CDR3 is given without its conserved first and last residue.

TRBV28 ASRTGGSNTVAF
TRBV3-1 ASTRRPRANEQF
TRBV11-1 ASSSLAGELNEQF
TRBV5-4 ASSLGRQPSYNEQF
TRBV25-1 ASRQTGPTNTEAF
TRBV5-1 ASSLVQSGTEAF
TRBV20-1 SAGPVDEQF
TRBV5-5 ASSLAYGTEAF
TRBV9 ATWDGKETQY
TRBV4-3 ASSKGQGDYEQY
TRBV24-1 ATSDLGEKQETQY
TRBV4-2 ASSQVVPSKGEKLF
TRBV5-1 ASSLVDAYNEQF
TRBV6-2/TRBV6-3 ASTEGGNTEAF
TRBV6-5 ASRTGTHSYEQY